A single sample gave rise to the 13 T cell receptor beta chains below, sequenced in a study of response to subunit inactivated influenza vaccine. TCRdb independently ran MiXCR on the RT-PCR reads; one entry per CDR3 protein. The sample lists some 520,000 distinct CDR3 sequences, more than 15% occurring once. The input for sequencing was CD4+ T cells sorted from PBMCs, taken roughly 24 months after vaccination. These receptors all come from a man aged 50 to 69 who received an inactivated influenza vaccine.

The rearrangement uses TRBV5-1 and TRBJ2-4, with 8 bases matching TRBD1. This CDR3 has 16 residues. V lost 1 base to trimming and J lost 2 bases; unmatched junction nucleotides: 5. Germline-derived CDR1 and CDR2 are SGHRS and YFSETQ. The DNA of the CDR3 is TGCGCCAGCAGCTTGAGGGACAGGCGTCCCAAAAACATTCAGTACTTC. It yields the protein CASSLRDRRPKNIQYF.

The chain combines TRBV2 with TRBJ2-5; 8 bases line up with TRBD1. The CDR3 contains 14 residues. The V segment lost 4 bases and the J segment 5 bases; nucleotides outside the gene matches: 6. CDR1 SNHLY and CDR2 FYNNEI come from the germline V gene. CDR3 sequence reads: CASSARTGLETQYF. In DNA form, the CDR3 reads TGTGCCAGCAGTGCAAGGACAGGGCTGGAGACCCAGTACTTC. The whole variable domain, filled in from reference TRBV2 and TRBJ2-5, reads EPEVTQTPSHQVTQMGQEVILRCVPISNHLYFYWYRQILGQKVEFLVSFYNNEISEKSEIFDDQFSVERPDGSNFTLKIRSTKLEDSAMYFCASSARTGLETQYFGPGTRLLVL.

The chain recombines TRBV30 with TRBJ1-2; no definite D call. The CDR3 is 12 amino acids. Deletions cut 0 bases from V and 7 bases from J, with 9 bases between. Germline loops: CDR1 GTSNPN, CDR2 SVGIG (reference sequence). CDR3 bases: TGTGCCTGGAGTGTACTCCGGAGTGGCTACACCTTC. Translated, it gives CAWSVLRSGYTF.

The chain carries TRBV6-1 and TRBJ2-3; D gene uncertain. The CDR3 is 11 residues long. The germline V gene encodes CDR1 MNHNS and CDR2 SASEGT. V dropped 9 bases and J dropped 5 bases, with 9 bases sitting between them. In DNA form, the CDR3 reads TGTGCCAGTTTATGGATAGATACGCAGTATTTT. This sequence encodes CASLWIDTQYF.

The chain has TRBV28 and TRBJ1-5, with D unresolved. The germline V gene has CDR1 MDHEN and CDR2 SYDVKM. V lost 4 bases to trimming and J lost 6 bases, with 16 bases between them. The CDR3 consists of 15 residues. Here the CDR3 reads CASSSDPWMGQPQHF. CDR3 coding DNA: TGTGCCAGCAGTTCCGACCCTTGGATGGGTCAGCCCCAGCATTTT. Variable domain in full (rest from reference TRBV28 and TRBJ1-5): DVKVTQSSRYLVKRTGEKVFLECVQDMDHENMFWYRQDPGLGLRLIYFSYDVKMKEKGDIPEGYSVSREKKERFSLILESASTNQTSMYLCASSSDPWMGQPQHFGDGTRLSIL.

The V call is TRBV12-3 or TRBV12-4, the J call TRBJ2-1, with D perhaps matching TRBD2 (7 bases). The CDR3 loop spans 15 amino acids. V was clipped by 5 bases and J by 4 bases, with 15 bases between them. The CDR3: CASSPEGGQYNEQFF. CDR3 DNA sequence: TGTGCCAGCAGTCCCGAGGGGGGGCAGTACAATGAGCAGTTCTTC.

A few counts support this clonotype. The J gene is TRBJ2-1, the V gene TRBV28; 9 nucleotides line up with TRBD2. The germline V gene encodes CDR1 MDHEN and CDR2 SYDVKM. Trimming took 6 bases from V and 4 from J; bases not matched to a gene: 7. This CDR3 has 15 amino acids. This CDR3 is CASRSASGTYNEQFF. In DNA form, the CDR3 reads TGTGCCAGCAGGTCGGCTAGCGGGACTTACAATGAGCAGTTCTTC.

This clonotype occurred a few times. The chain is built from TRBV11-2 and TRBJ1-1, with TRBD1 as a possible D gene (6 bases). The V gene lost 6 bases and the J gene lost 4 bases, with 21 bases spanning the gap. The germline gives CDR1 SGHAT, CDR2 FQNNGV. The CDR3 loop spans 16 amino acids. Here the CDR3 reads CASSSRVGTPGTEAFF. CDR3 in DNA: TGTGCCAGCAGTTCTCGCGTCGGGACACCGGGCACTGAAGCTTTCTTT. The whole variable domain, remainder taken from reference TRBV11-2 and TRBJ1-1, is EAGVAQSPRYKIIEKRQSVAFWCNPISGHATLYWYQQILGQGPKLLIQFQNNGVVDDSQLPKDRFSAERLKGVDSTLKIQPAKLEDSAVYLCASSSRVGTPGTEAFFGQGTRLTVV.

This clonotype occurred a few times. The gene calls are TRBV6-1 and TRBJ2-5; weak D call: TRBD1 (6 bases). The V and J ends lost 2 bases and 4 bases respectively, with 11 bases between them. CDR1 is MNHNS, CDR2 SASEGT, per germline. The CDR3 runs to 14 residues. CDR3 region: CASSEIQGRETQYF. For the CDR3, the DNA is TGTGCCAGCAGTGAAATACAGGGTAGAGAGACCCAGTACTTC.

The chain is built from TRBV5-8 and TRBJ2-1; D remains unclear. Germline CDR1 is SGHTS and CDR2 is YDEGEE. The V end lost 0 bases, the J end lost 7 bases, and 14 bases lay between the germline ends. The CDR3 consists of 15 residues. CDR3 in DNA: TGTGCCAGCAGCTTGGCCGGCCGCCTTGGGAATGAGCAGTTCTTC. This translates into CASSLAGRLGNEQFF.

This clonotype appeared a few times. The chain recombines TRBV10-3 with TRBJ2-2; D is possibly TRBD2 (5 bases). The CDR3 spans 15 residues. The germline gives CDR1 ENHRY, CDR2 SYGVKD. V gave up 5 bases and J gave up 0 bases, with 10 bases separating them. CDR3 protein: CAISREKTNTGELFF. CDR3 nucleotide sequence: TGTGCCATCAGTAGGGAGAAGACGAACACCGGGGAGCTGTTTTTT.

This clonotype has a handful of counts. The rearrangement uses TRBV3-1 and TRBJ2-3; TRBD2 agrees at 9 bases. Germline trimming cut 4 bases from V and 4 bases from J; bases unmatched to any gene: 9. The CDR3 contains 16 residues. Germline V gene data show CDR1 as LGHDT and CDR2 as YNNKEL (reference sequence). CDR3 sequence reads: CASSPFSGGWADTQYF. The CDR3 DNA is TGTGCCAGCAGCCCCTTTAGCGGGGGATGGGCAGATACGCAGTATTTT.

There are many counts of this clonotype. The rearrangement uses TRBV12-3 or TRBV12-4 and TRBJ1-5; D is ambiguous. V lost 3 bases and J lost 5, with 5 bases in between. The CDR3 spans 12 residues. The CDR3 DNA sequence: TGTGCCAGCAGTTTCGGGGATCAGCCCCAGCATTTT. It is translated as CASSFGDQPQHF.